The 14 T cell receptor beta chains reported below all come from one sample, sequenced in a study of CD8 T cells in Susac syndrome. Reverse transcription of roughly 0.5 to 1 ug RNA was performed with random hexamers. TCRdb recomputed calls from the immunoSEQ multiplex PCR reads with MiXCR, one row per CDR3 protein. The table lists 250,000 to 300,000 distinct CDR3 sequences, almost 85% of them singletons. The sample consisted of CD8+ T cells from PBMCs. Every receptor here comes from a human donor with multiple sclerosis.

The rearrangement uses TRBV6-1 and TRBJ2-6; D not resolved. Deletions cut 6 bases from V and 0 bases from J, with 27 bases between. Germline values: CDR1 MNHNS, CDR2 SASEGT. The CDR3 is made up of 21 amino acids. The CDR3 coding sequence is TGTGCCAGCAGCCCTGCCAGTAGCACGCCTATCAGCAGCTCTGGGGCCAACGTCCTGACTTTC. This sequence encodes CASSPASSTPISSSGANVLTF.

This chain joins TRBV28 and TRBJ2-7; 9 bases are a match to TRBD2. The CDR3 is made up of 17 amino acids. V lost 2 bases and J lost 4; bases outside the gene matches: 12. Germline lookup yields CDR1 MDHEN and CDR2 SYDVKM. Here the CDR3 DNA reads TGTGCCAGCAGTTTACCGTTTTCTAGCGGGACCTATTACGAGCAGTACTTC. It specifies CASSLPFSSGTYYEQYF.

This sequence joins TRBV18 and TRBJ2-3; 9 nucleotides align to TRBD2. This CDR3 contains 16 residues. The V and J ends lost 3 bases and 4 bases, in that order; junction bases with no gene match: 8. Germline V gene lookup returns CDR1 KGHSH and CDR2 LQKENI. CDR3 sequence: CASSPRTSDQPDTQYF. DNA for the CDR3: TGTGCCAGCTCACCCCGGACTAGCGATCAGCCAGATACGCAGTATTTT.

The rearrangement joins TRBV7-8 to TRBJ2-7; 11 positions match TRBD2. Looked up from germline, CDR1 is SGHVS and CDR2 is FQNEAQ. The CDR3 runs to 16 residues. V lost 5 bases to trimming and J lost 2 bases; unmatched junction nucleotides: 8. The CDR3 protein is CASSHWGLAVTYEQYF. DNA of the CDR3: TGTGCCAGCAGCCACTGGGGACTAGCGGTTACCTACGAGCAGTACTTC.

The CDR3 protein is CASANPTGIGIQYF. CDR3 nucleotide sequence: TGTGCCAGCGCCAATCCCACAGGGATAGGCATTCAGTACTTC. V usage is TRBV28 and J usage is TRBJ2-4; maybe TRBD1 (6 bases). Trimming took off 8 bases at V and 9 bases at J, with 20 bases between the two ends. This CDR3 is 14 amino acids long. Germline V gene data show CDR1 as MDHEN and CDR2 as SYDVKM.

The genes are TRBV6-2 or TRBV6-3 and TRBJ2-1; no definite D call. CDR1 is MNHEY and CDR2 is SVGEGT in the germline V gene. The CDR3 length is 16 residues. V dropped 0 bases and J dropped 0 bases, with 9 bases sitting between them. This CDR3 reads CASSYSYRSSYNEQFF. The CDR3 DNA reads TGTGCCAGCAGTTACTCATACAGAAGCTCCTACAATGAGCAGTTCTTC.

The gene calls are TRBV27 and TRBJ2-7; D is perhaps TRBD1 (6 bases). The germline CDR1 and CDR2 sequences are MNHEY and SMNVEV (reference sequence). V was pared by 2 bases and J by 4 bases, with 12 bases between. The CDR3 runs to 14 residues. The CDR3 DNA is TGTGCCAGCAGTTTAGAGGGGACACCTTACGAGCAGTACTTC. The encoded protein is CASSLEGTPYEQYF.

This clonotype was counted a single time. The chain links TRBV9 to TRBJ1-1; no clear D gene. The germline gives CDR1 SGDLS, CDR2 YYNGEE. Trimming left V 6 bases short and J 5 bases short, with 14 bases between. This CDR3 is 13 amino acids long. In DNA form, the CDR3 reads TGTGCCAGCAATCGGGGTTTAGGGACTGAAGCTTTCTTT. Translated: CASNRGLGTEAFF.

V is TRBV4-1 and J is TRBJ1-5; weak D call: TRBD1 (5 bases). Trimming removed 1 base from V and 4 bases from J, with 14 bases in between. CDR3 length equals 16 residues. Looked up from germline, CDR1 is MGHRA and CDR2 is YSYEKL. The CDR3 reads CASSQGTGQGNQPQHF. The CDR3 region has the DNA TGCGCCAGCAGCCAAGGGACCGGGCAGGGTAATCAGCCCCAGCATTTT.

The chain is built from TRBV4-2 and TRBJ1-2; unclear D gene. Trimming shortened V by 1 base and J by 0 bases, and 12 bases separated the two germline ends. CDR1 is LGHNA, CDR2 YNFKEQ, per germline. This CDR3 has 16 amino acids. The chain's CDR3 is CASSQVVGNANYGYTF. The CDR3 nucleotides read TGTGCCAGCAGCCAAGTCGTGGGGAACGCTAACTATGGCTACACCTTC.

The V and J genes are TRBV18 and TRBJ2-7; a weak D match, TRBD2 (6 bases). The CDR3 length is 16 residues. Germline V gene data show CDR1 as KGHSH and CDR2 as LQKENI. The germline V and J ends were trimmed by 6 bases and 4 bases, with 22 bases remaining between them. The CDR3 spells CASSPFPLARSYEQYF. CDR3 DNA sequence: TGTGCCAGCTCGCCCTTTCCCCTAGCGAGAAGTTACGAGCAGTACTTC.

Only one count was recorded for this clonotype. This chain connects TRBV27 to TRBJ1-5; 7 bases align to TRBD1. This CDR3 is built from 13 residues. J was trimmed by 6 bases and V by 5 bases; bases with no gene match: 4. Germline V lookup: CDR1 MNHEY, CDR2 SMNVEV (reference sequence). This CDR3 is CASSTGAFQPQHF. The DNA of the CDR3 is TGTGCCAGCAGTACAGGGGCTTTTCAGCCCCAGCATTTT.

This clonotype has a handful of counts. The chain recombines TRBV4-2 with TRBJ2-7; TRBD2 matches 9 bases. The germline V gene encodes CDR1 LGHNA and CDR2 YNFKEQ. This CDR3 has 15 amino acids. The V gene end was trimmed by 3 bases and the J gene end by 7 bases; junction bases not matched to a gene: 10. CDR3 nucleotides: TGTGCCAGCAGCCACGGACTAGCGAGGCTCCCAGAGCAGTACTTC. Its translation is CASSHGLARLPEQYF.

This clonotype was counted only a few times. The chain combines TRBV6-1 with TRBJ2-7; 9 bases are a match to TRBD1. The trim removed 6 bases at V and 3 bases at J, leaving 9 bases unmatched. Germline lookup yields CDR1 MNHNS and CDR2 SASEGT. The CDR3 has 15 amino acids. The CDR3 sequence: CASRGQGQALYEQYF. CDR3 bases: TGTGCCAGCAGAGGACAGGGGCAAGCTCTCTACGAGCAGTACTTC.